Below are 26 T cell receptor beta chains sequenced from a single sample in a study of identical twins. One entry per CDR3 protein, called by TCRdb with MiXCR from the 5' RACE reads. The sample includes a few hundred thousand distinct CDR3 sequences, approximately 10% of them seen just once. These data were also reused for a study on yellow fever vaccine responses in identical twins.

Sequenced input: PBMCs. These receptors came from a woman aged 18-29 years in good health.

The chain carries TRBV28 and TRBJ2-3; 8 positions match TRBD2. Germline V gene lookup returns CDR1 MDHEN and CDR2 SYDVKM. V shed 2 bases, J shed 8 bases, and the junction held 0 bases outside the gene matches. The CDR3 spans 12 residues. The CDR3 loop reads CASSLLAGTQYF. CDR3 nucleotide sequence: TGTGCCAGCAGTTTACTAGCGGGTACGCAGTATTTT.

At least ten counts were recorded for this clonotype. This chain joins TRBV27 and TRBJ1-5; no firm D call. Germline CDR1 MNHEY, CDR2 SMNVEV (reference sequence). The CDR3 sequence is 15 residues long. V dropped 2 bases and J dropped 2 bases, with 10 bases sitting between them. CDR3 in DNA: TGTGCCAGCAGTTTAGACCCAAAGGGCAATCAGCCCCAGCATTTT. Residues: CASSLDPKGNQPQHF.

The chain has TRBV20-1 and TRBJ2-1, with TRBD2 matching 10 bases. Trimming cost V 0 bases and J 3 bases; bases outside gene matches: 17. The CDR3 is 20 amino acids. CDR1 and CDR2 (germline): DFQATT, SNEGSKA (reference sequence). The CDR3 DNA reads as TGCAGTGCTAGAGACCCGGGACAGCCAACTAGCGGGGCCCACTACAATGAGCAGTTCTTC. This sequence encodes CSARDPGQPTSGAHYNEQFF.

This clonotype was seen only a few times. The chain couples TRBV4-1 to TRBJ2-2; D perhaps matches TRBD2 (6 bases). Trimming removed 4 bases from V and 2 bases from J, with 11 bases in between. CDR3 length: 15 amino acids. The V gene's germline CDR1 is MGHRA and CDR2 YSYEKL. Written as DNA, the CDR3 is TGCGCCAGCAGCCTTCCTAGCGCTAACACCGGGGAGCTGTTTTTT. This encodes CASSLPSANTGELFF.

On this clonotype itself: Relative to the germline gene, one junction end is altered; a read error may explain this. The chain couples TRBV28 to TRBJ2-7; TRBD2 might be the D (5 bases). The CDR3 is 13 amino acids. From germline, CDR1 is MDHEN and CDR2 SYDVKM. CDR3 sequence reads: CASSVGRGYEKYF. CDR3 sequence (DNA): TGTGCCAGCAGCGTAGGGAGAGGATACGAGAAGTACTTC.

In its sample, this clonotype was seen a few times. V and J are TRBV20-1 and TRBJ2-7; 9 positions agree with TRBD2. Germline trimming cut 6 bases from V and 0 bases from J; bases unmatched to any gene: 15. The CDR3 is made up of 17 amino acids. Germline V gene data show CDR1 as DFQATT and CDR2 as SNEGSKA (reference sequence). In DNA, the CDR3 is TGCAGTGCCAAAACGCCTTTAGCGGGGGCGAGCTCCTACGAGCAGTACTTC. Translating it yields CSAKTPLAGASSYEQYF.

The V and J genes are TRBV5-1 and TRBJ2-7, with D possibly TRBD1 on 6 matching bases. This CDR3 is built from 15 residues. CDR1 is SGHRS, CDR2 YFSETQ, per germline. The V end lost 0 bases, the J end lost 2 bases, and 12 bases lay between the germline ends. CDR3 sequence reads: CASSLGPGHTYEQYF. The CDR3 DNA is TGCGCCAGCAGCTTGGGTCCGGGACACACCTACGAGCAGTACTTC. The variable domain in full, completed from reference TRBV5-1 and TRBJ2-7, reads KAGVTQTPRYLIKTRGQQVTLSCSPISGHRSVSWYQQTPGQGLQFLFEYFSETQRNKGNFPGRFSGRQFSNSRSEMNVSTLELGDSALYLCASSLGPGHTYEQYFGPGTRLTVT.

This clonotype was recorded a few times. The chain couples TRBV11-2 to TRBJ2-5; D is ambiguous. V was trimmed by 1 base and J by 7 bases, leaving 13 bases between them. This CDR3 contains 14 residues. Germline V CDR1 and CDR2: SGHAT, FQNNGV. CDR3 residues: CASSLALGRGTQYF. The CDR3 nucleotides are TGTGCCAGCAGCTTAGCACTGGGTCGCGGGACCCAGTACTTC.

V is TRBV7-8 and J is TRBJ2-7, with D possibly being TRBD1 or TRBD2 (7 bases each). V lost 4 bases to trimming and J lost 3 bases, with 19 bases between them. The CDR3 is 16 amino acids. CDR1 is SGHVS, CDR2 FQNEAQ, per germline. In DNA, the CDR3 is TGTGCCAGCAGCTGGGGGGGGACAGCTCCTAACTACGAGCAGTACTTC. Translated: CASSWGGTAPNYEQYF.

This clonotype was seen only a few times. This rearrangement joins TRBV28 to TRBJ2-3, with TRBD1 identical over 7 bases. Per germline, CDR1 MDHEN and CDR2 SYDVKM. The J segment lost 7 bases and the V segment lost 4 bases, leaving 17 bases of the junction unmatched. This CDR3 region has 17 residues. CDR3 bases: TGTGCCAGCAGTTCGACCAGGACAGGACAAACCCGGTATACGCAGTATTTT. Translated: CASSSTRTGQTRYTQYF.

This clonotype was picked up many times. The gene calls are TRBV28 and TRBJ2-7; 9 nucleotides match TRBD2. Trimming took 3 bases from V and 1 from J; bases not matched to a gene: 7. This CDR3 is built from 16 residues. CDR1 and CDR2 from the germline V gene are MDHEN and SYDVKM. CDR3 residues: CASSFTLAGLSYEQYF. The CDR3 coding sequence is TGTGCCAGCAGTTTTACCCTAGCGGGGCTTTCCTACGAGCAGTACTTC. Complete variable domain (other parts from reference TRBV28 and TRBJ2-7): DVKVTQSSRYLVKRTGEKVFLECVQDMDHENMFWYRQDPGLGLRLIYFSYDVKMKEKGDIPEGYSVSREKKERFSLILESASTNQTSMYLCASSFTLAGLSYEQYFGPGTRLTVT.

This clonotype was found many times. This CDR3 reads CASSPSGLTDTQYF. The CDR3, as DNA: TGTGCCAGCTCACCTTCTGGGCTCACAGATACGCAGTATTTT. This chain connects TRBV18 to TRBJ2-3; D gene ambiguous. Germline CDR1 KGHSH, CDR2 LQKENI. V was trimmed by 3 bases and J by 2 bases, leaving 9 bases between them. The CDR3 totals 14 residues.

This clonotype was found many times. The chain links TRBV5-8 to TRBJ2-1; D gene unclear. The ends were cut back, 0 bases at V and 6 bases at J, with 10 bases in the middle. The CDR3 has 14 amino acids. Germline CDR1 SGHTS, CDR2 YDEGEE. CDR3 residues: CASSLEAATNEQFF. The CDR3 DNA is TGTGCCAGCAGCTTGGAAGCTGCTACCAATGAGCAGTTCTTC. The whole variable domain, filled in from reference TRBV5-8 and TRBJ2-1, reads EAGVTQSPTHLIKTRGQQATLRCSPISGHTSVYWYQQALGLGLQFLLWYDEGEERNRGNFPPRFSGRQFPNYSSELNVNALELEDSALYLCASSLEAATNEQFFGPGTRLTVL.

The table lists this clonotype with many counts. The V and J genes are TRBV5-1 and TRBJ2-2; the D is unclear. There are 15 residues in the CDR3. CDR1 and CDR2 from the germline V gene are SGHRS and YFSETQ. Deletions cut 5 bases from V and 1 base from J, with 12 bases between. The CDR3 DNA follows: TGCGCCAGCAGGCCTGGAGACCGGAACACCGGGGAGCTGTTTTTT. Translated: CASRPGDRNTGELFF. The full variable domain, completed using reference TRBV5-1 and TRBJ2-2, is KAGVTQTPRYLIKTRGQQVTLSCSPISGHRSVSWYQQTPGQGLQFLFEYFSETQRNKGNFPGRFSGRQFSNSRSEMNVSTLELGDSALYLCASRPGDRNTGELFFGEGSRLTVL.

The genes are TRBV3-1 and TRBJ2-3, with TRBD1 matching 7 bases. CDR3 length: 15 residues. Germline trimming cut 0 bases from V and 5 bases from J; bases unmatched to any gene: 5. Germline CDR1 and CDR2: LGHDT and YNNKEL (reference sequence). The CDR3 nucleotides are TGTGCCAGCAGCCAAGAGCCGAGGGGGCTAGATACGCAGTATTTT. It encodes CASSQEPRGLDTQYF.

The V gene is TRBV6-1, the J gene TRBJ2-5, with 8 bases identical to TRBD1. Germline V gene lookup returns CDR1 MNHNS and CDR2 SASEGT. V lost 7 bases to trimming and J lost 5 bases; unmatched junction nucleotides: 6. The length of the CDR3 is 13 residues. The CDR3 DNA follows: TGTGCCAGCAATCAGGGGGCACGGGAGACCCAGTACTTC. Encoded protein: CASNQGARETQYF.

This clonotype occurred many times. The chain recombines TRBV5-8 with TRBJ2-7; 11 bases align to TRBD1. The CDR3 sequence is 17 residues long. The junction had 10 bases not matched to a gene; V was cut back by 5 bases and J by 0 bases. Germline V CDR1 and CDR2: SGHTS, YDEGEE. Here the CDR3 reads CASRPSPGQGDSYEQYF. CDR3 nucleotide sequence: TGTGCCAGCAGGCCAAGCCCGGGACAGGGGGACTCCTACGAGCAGTACTTC.

The chain joins TRBV10-3 to TRBJ2-3; 12 bases agree with TRBD1. Trimming at V came to 0 bases and at J to 6 bases, leaving 10 bases not matched to a gene. The germline gives CDR1 ENHRY, CDR2 SYGVKD. The CDR3 is made up of 18 amino acids. In DNA, the CDR3 is TGTGCCATCAGTGAGTCCGGGACAGGGGGCTCATTCGGGGATACGCAGTATTTT. Translation: CAISESGTGGSFGDTQYF.

V usage is TRBV7-2 and J usage is TRBJ2-7, with TRBD2 as a possible D gene (6 bases). V lost 7 bases to trimming and J lost 1 base, with 8 bases between them. The CDR3 runs 12 residues. Germline CDR1 and CDR2: SGHTA and FQGNSA. CDR3 nucleotide sequence: TGTGCCAGCACCCGGGGGTCCTACGAGCAGTACTTC. This codes for CASTRGSYEQYF.

The chain carries TRBV5-6 and TRBJ2-1; the match to TRBD2 covers 12 bases. Looked up from germline, CDR1 is SGHDT and CDR2 is YYEEEE. J gave up 9 bases and V 2 bases, and 12 bases lay outside the gene matches. The CDR3 consists of 17 residues. In DNA form, the CDR3 reads TGTGCCAGCAGCTTCGGAGTACTAGCGGGGGGCCAGAGTGAGCAGTTCTTC. It specifies CASSFGVLAGGQSEQFF. The full variable domain, with the rest looked up from reference TRBV5-6 and TRBJ2-1, is DAGVTQSPTHLIKTRGQQVTLRCSPKSGHDTVSWYQQALGQGPQFIFQYYEEEERQRGNFPDRFSGHQFPNYSSELNVNALLLGDSALYLCASSFGVLAGGQSEQFFGPGTRLTVL.

This sequence joins TRBV6-5 and TRBJ2-7; TRBD2 aligns across 8 bases. Germline V gives CDR1 MNHEY, CDR2 SVGAGI. This CDR3 is built from 15 residues. J was trimmed by 6 bases and V by 2 bases; bases with no gene match: 9. As DNA, the CDR3 is TGTGCCAGCAGTTACGGGGCCGGGGGGGACGGCGAGCAGTACTTC. Its protein is CASSYGAGGDGEQYF.

This rearrangement joins TRBV18 to TRBJ2-3, with D perhaps matching TRBD1 or TRBD2 (6 bases each). Germline CDR1 reads KGHSH; CDR2 reads LQKENI. This CDR3 has 15 amino acids. V shed 3 bases and J shed 5 bases, with 15 bases lying between them. CDR3 bases: TGTGCCAGCTCACCCCTGATGGGGGGACAAGATACGCAGTATTTT. Protein: CASSPLMGGQDTQYF.

This clonotype was seen repeatedly, ten times or more. The J gene is TRBJ2-3, the V gene TRBV20-1; D is unclear. CDR1 is DFQATT and CDR2 is SNEGSKA in the germline V gene (reference sequence). Trimming stripped 3 bases from V and 14 bases from J, with 15 bases between. The CDR3 is made up of 11 amino acids. CDR3 coding DNA: TGCAGTGCTAGGAAGATAGACGAAGGGTATTTT. Its protein product is CSARKIDEGYF.

The V gene is TRBV5-1, the J gene TRBJ2-7, with TRBD1 as a possible D gene (5 bases). V dropped 1 base and J dropped 2 bases, with 13 bases sitting between them. The V gene's germline CDR1 is SGHRS and CDR2 YFSETQ. The CDR3 is 15 amino acids. CDR3 in DNA: TGCGCCAGCAGCTTGTTGGCAGGGTACACCTACGAGCAGTACTTC. It translates to CASSLLAGYTYEQYF.

The rearrangement joins TRBV2 to TRBJ2-1; D might be TRBD2 (5 bases). Germline-derived CDR1 and CDR2 are SNHLY and FYNNEI. This CDR3 has 17 amino acids. The V and J ends lost 3 bases and 7 bases respectively, with 22 bases between them. The CDR3: CASSDLLARTGLNEQFF. For the CDR3, the DNA is TGTGCCAGCAGTGATCTCTTGGCGCGGACTGGTCTTAATGAGCAGTTCTTC.

There are many counts of this clonotype. This sequence joins TRBV20-1 and TRBJ2-7, with 9 bases lining up with TRBD2. Germline CDR1 reads DFQATT; CDR2 reads SNEGSKA (reference sequence). The CDR3 is 14 amino acids. J gave up 0 bases and V 2 bases, and 2 bases lay outside the gene matches. The DNA of the CDR3 is TGCAGTGCTAGACTAGCGGGATCCTCCTACGAGCAGTACTTC. The encoded protein is CSARLAGSSYEQYF.